These 13 T cell receptor beta chains were sequenced from one sample in a study of T cells in Graves' hyperthyroidism and ophthalmopathy. Template material for amplifying TCR beta CDR3 regions consisted of RNA transcripts. TCR CDR3 regions were first amplified by RT-PCR with HTBI primers. Each CDR3 protein is one row after TCRdb ran MiXCR on the multiplex PCR reads. The sample has fewer than 650,000 distinct CDR3 sequences, roughly 15% seen once. Sequencing used blood. Source of these receptors: a woman aged 40-49 years with Graves' ophthalmopathy.

The table lists this clonotype with many counts. The chain recombines TRBV12-5 with TRBJ2-6; D is unresolved. V lost 6 bases and J lost 1, with 4 bases in between. The length of the CDR3 is 13 residues. From germline, CDR1 is LGHNT and CDR2 FRNRAP. CDR3 bases: TGTGCTAGTGGGCCGTCTGGGGCCAACGTCCTGACTTTC. Residues: CASGPSGANVLTF.

This chain links TRBV11-2 with TRBJ2-3; D is perhaps TRBD2 (7 bases). Trimming took 4 bases from V and 0 from J, leaving 11 bases between them. This CDR3 is built from 15 residues. In germline, CDR1 is SGHAT, CDR2 FQNNGV. The CDR3 protein is CASSSAGASTDTQYF. DNA of the CDR3: TGTGCCAGCAGCTCTGCGGGGGCCAGCACAGATACGCAGTATTTT.

The CDR3 reads CASSYLRRASGTGTSYEQYF. The DNA for the CDR3 is TGTGCCAGCAGTTACTTGAGGAGGGCCTCCGGGACTGGGACCTCCTACGAGCAGTACTTC. This chain connects TRBV6-2 or TRBV6-3 to TRBJ2-7; TRBD2 is a possible D gene (6 bases). V lost 1 base and J 0 bases, leaving 25 bases between the germline ends. The CDR3 runs to 20 residues. Germline V lookup: CDR1 MNHEY, CDR2 SVGEGT.

This clonotype has a count of ten or more. The V and J genes are TRBV28 and TRBJ1-1; D is possibly TRBD1 (5 bases). The CDR3 length is 15 residues. Germline V gene lookup returns CDR1 MDHEN and CDR2 SYDVKM. V dropped 5 bases and J dropped 3 bases, with 16 bases sitting between them. CDR3 nucleotide sequence: TGTGCCAGCAGTCCCCCCCAGGGTTTCGACACTGAAGCTTTCTTT. Protein: CASSPPQGFDTEAFF.

The table lists this clonotype with many counts. The chain carries TRBV28 and TRBJ1-2; tentative D call: TRBD1 (5 bases). The CDR3 length is 13 residues. Trimming pared 5 bases from V and 5 bases from J, leaving 12 bases between. Germline-derived CDR1 and CDR2 are MDHEN and SYDVKM. CDR3 sequence: CASSTTGTYGYTF. The CDR3 region has the DNA TGTGCCAGCAGTACAACCGGGACTTATGGCTACACCTTC.

This clonotype was observed many times. This chain uses TRBV19 with TRBJ1-1; D is unresolved. The CDR3 is made up of 10 amino acids. CDR1 and CDR2 from the germline V gene are LNHDA and SQIVND (reference sequence). Between the trimmed V and J ends, which lost 9 bases and 4 bases, there was a span of 6 bases. CDR3 bases: TGTGCCAGCGGTGGCACTGAAGCTTTCTTT. This encodes CASGGTEAFF.

This clonotype was seen at least ten times. The rearrangement links TRBV12-5 to TRBJ1-5; no definite D call. V lost 1 base and J lost 2, with 0 bases in between. The CDR3 is 12 residues long. Germline V gene sequence: CDR1 LGHNT, CDR2 FRNRAP. This CDR3 reads CASGLGNQPQHF. CDR3 coding DNA: TGTGCTAGTGGTTTGGGCAATCAGCCCCAGCATTTT.

This clonotype was seen a handful of times. The J gene is TRBJ2-7, the V gene TRBV19, with a weak D call TRBD2 (5 bases). The CDR3 extends over 14 amino acids. The germline CDR1 and CDR2 sequences are LNHDA and SQIVND (reference sequence). The V end was cut by 1 base, the J end by 2 bases, with 9 bases between. The CDR3 nucleotides read TGTGCCAGTAGTATAGGTGTCGGGGCCTACGAGCAGTACTTC. Translated, it gives CASSIGVGAYEQYF.

The sample holds many counts of this clonotype. This rearrangement joins TRBV13 to TRBJ1-2, with D possibly being TRBD1 (6 bases). The germline V gene has CDR1 PRHDT and CDR2 FYEKMQ (reference sequence). Trimming cost V 9 bases and J 5 bases, with 19 bases left between them. The CDR3 has 14 residues. The CDR3 spells CASTSRGTSYGYTF. The CDR3 bases are TGTGCCAGTACCTCGAGAGGGACATCTTATGGCTACACCTTC.

This clonotype was observed many times. The rearrangement joins TRBV20-1 to TRBJ2-7; the D is unclear. The CDR3 contains 12 residues. The V gene lost 3 bases and the J gene lost 7 bases, with 13 bases spanning the gap. The germline gives CDR1 DFQATT, CDR2 SNEGSKA (reference sequence). DNA for the CDR3: TGCAGTGCTAGGCGAACCCCCGGGGAGCAGTACTTC. Translated, it gives CSARRTPGEQYF.

This clonotype came up many times. The chain combines TRBV24-1 with TRBJ1-5; the D gene is possibly TRBD1 (6 bases). V was shortened by 2 bases and J by 4 bases, with 8 bases between the two germline ends. The CDR3 has 14 residues. Per the germline V gene, CDR1 is KGHDR and CDR2 is SFDVKD. CDR3 sequence reads: CATSDWGTNQPQHF. The CDR3 nucleotides are TGTGCCACCAGTGATTGGGGGACAAATCAGCCCCAGCATTTT.

The V call is TRBV19, the J call TRBJ1-1; 8 nucleotides match TRBD1. Germline V CDR1 and CDR2: LNHDA, SQIVND (reference sequence). This CDR3 has 15 residues. V shed 7 bases, J shed 5 bases, and the junction held 12 bases outside the gene matches. The DNA for the CDR3 is TGTGCCAGTAAGTTACAGGGGGGAGCTTTGACTGAAGCTTTCTTT. Protein sequence: CASKLQGGALTEAFF.

The chain links TRBV30 to TRBJ2-7; tentative D call: TRBD2 (6 bases). The CDR3 contains 15 residues. Germline V gene lookup returns CDR1 GTSNPN and CDR2 SVGIG (reference sequence). Deletions cut 2 bases from V and 4 bases from J, with 18 bases between. CDR3: CAWSRTEGIRYEQYF. CDR3 sequence (DNA): TGTGCCTGGAGTCGTACGGAGGGGATTAGGTACGAGCAGTACTTC.